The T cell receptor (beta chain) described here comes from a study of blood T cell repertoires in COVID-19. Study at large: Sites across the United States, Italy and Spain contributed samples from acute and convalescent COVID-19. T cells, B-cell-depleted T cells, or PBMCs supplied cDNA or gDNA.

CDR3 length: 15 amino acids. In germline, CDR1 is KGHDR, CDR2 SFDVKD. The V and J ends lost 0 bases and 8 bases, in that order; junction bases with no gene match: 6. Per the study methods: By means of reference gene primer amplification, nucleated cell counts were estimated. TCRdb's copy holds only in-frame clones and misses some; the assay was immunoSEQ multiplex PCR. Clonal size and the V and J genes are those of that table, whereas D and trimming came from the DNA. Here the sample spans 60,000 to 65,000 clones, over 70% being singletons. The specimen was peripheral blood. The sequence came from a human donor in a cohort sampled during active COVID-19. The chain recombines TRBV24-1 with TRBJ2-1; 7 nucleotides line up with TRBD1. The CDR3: CATSDLQGGIDEQFF. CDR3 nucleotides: TGTGCCACCAGTGATTTGCAAGGGGGCATCGATGAGCAGTTCTTC.